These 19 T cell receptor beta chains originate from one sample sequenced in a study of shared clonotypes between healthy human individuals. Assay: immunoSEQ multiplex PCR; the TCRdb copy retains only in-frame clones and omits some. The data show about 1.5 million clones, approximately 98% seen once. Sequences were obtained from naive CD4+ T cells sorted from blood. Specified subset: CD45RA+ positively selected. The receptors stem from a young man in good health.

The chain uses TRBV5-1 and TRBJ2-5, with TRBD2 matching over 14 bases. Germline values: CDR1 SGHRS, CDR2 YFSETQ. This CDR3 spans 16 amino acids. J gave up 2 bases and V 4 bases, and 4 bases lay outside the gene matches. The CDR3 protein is CASSTGLAGGQETQYF. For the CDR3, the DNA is TGCGCCAGCAGCACTGGACTAGCGGGAGGACAAGAGACCCAGTACTTC. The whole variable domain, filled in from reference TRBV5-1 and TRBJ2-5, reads KAGVTQTPRYLIKTRGQQVTLSCSPISGHRSVSWYQQTPGQGLQFLFEYFSETQRNKGNFPGRFSGRQFSNSRSEMNVSTLELGDSALYLCASSTGLAGGQETQYFGPGTRLLVL.

CDR3 region: CASSLAIRASRYNEQFF. The CDR3 DNA reads TGTGCCAGCAGCTTAGCGATTCGGGCTAGCAGGTACAATGAGCAGTTCTTC. J is TRBJ2-1 and V is TRBV7-2, with D possibly matching TRBD2 (5 bases). The CDR3 runs to 17 residues. Trimming removed 0 bases from V and 4 bases from J, with 16 bases in between. The germline V gene encodes CDR1 SGHTA and CDR2 FQGNSA.

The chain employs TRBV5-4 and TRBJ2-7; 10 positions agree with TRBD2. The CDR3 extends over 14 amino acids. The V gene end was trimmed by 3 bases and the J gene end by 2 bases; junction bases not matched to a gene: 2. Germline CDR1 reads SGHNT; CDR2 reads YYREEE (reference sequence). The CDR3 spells CASSSAGGPYEQYF. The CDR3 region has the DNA TGTGCCAGCAGCTCAGCGGGAGGGCCCTACGAGCAGTACTTC.

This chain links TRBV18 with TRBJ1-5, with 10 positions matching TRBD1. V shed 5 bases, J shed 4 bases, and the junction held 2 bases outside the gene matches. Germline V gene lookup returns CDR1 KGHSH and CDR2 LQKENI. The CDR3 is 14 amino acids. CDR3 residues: CASSGDRGNQPQHF. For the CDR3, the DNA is TGTGCCAGCTCAGGGGACAGGGGAAATCAGCCCCAGCATTTT. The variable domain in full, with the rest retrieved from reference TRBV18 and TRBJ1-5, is NAGVMQNPRHLVRRRGQEARLRCSPMKGHSHVYWYRQLPEEGLKFMVYLQKENIIDESGMPKERFSAEFPKEGPSILRIQQVVRGDSAAYFCASSGDRGNQPQHFGDGTRLSIL.

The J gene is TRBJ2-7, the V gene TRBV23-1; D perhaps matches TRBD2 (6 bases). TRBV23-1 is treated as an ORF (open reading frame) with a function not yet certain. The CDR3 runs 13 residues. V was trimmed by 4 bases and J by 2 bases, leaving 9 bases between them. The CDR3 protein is CASSPGDAYEQYF. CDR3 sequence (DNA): TGCGCCAGCAGTCCGGGGGACGCCTACGAGCAGTACTTC.

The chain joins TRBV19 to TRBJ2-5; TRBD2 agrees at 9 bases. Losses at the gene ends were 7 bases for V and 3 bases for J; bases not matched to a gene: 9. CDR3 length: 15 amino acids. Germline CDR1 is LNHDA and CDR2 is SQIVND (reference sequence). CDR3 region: CASTNILAGKETQYF. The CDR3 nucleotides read TGTGCCAGTACCAATATCCTAGCGGGGAAAGAGACCCAGTACTTC. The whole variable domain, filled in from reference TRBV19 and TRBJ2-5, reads DGGITQSPKYLFRKEGQNVTLSCEQNLNHDAMYWYRQDPGQGLRLIYYSQIVNDFQKGDIAEGYSVSREKKESFPLTVTSAQKNPTAFYLCASTNILAGKETQYFGPGTRLLVL.

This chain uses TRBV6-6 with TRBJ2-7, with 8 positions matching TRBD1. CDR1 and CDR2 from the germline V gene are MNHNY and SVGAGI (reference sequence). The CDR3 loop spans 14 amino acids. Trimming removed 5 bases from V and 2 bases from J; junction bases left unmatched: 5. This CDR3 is CASSHGQGTYEQYF. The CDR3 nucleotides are TGTGCCAGCAGTCACGGACAGGGTACCTACGAGCAGTACTTC.

The DNA for the CDR3 is TGTGCCAGCTCACCCAGGCTAGCGGGAGTTGGAAGCCAAGAGACCCAGTACTTC. This codes for CASSPRLAGVGSQETQYF. The chain joins TRBV18 to TRBJ2-5; 10 bases are shared with TRBD2. V trimming: 3 bases; J trimming: 1 base; junction bases outside the gene matches: 11. CDR1 and CDR2 from the germline V gene are KGHSH and LQKENI. The CDR3 has 18 amino acids.

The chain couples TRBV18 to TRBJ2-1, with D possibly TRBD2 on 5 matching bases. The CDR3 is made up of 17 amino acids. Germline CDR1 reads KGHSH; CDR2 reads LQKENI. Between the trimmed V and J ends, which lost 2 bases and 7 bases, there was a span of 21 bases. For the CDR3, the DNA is TGTGCCAGCTCACCATCTACGCTAGCATGGGTACGGAATGAGCAGTTCTTC. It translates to CASSPSTLAWVRNEQFF.

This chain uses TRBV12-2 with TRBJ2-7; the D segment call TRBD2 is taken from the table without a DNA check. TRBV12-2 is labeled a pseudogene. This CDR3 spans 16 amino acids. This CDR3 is CASRLAKLLEGGEQYF. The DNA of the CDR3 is TGTGCAAGTCGCTTAGCCAAGCTCTTGGAAGGCGGCGAGCAGTACTTC.

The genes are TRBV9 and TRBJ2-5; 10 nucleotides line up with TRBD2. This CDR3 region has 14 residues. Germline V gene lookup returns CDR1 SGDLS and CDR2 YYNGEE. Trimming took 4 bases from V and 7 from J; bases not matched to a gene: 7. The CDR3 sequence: CASSPASGGTTQYF. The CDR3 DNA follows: TGTGCCAGCAGCCCCGCTAGCGGGGGCACGACCCAGTACTTC.

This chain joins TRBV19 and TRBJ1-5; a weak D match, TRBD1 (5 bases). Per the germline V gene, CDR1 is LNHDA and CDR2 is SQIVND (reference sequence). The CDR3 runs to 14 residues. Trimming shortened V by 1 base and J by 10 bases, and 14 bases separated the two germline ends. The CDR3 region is CASSIGRPTDPQHF. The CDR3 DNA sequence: TGTGCCAGTAGTATAGGCCGGCCGACAGACCCCCAGCATTTT.

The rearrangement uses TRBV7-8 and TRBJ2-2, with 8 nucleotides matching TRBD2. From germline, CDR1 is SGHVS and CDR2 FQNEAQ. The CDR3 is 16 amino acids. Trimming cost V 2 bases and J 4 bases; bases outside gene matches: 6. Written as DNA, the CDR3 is TGTGCCAGCAGCTTAACTAGCGGTTCTAGCACCGGGGAGCTGTTTTTT. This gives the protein CASSLTSGSSTGELFF.

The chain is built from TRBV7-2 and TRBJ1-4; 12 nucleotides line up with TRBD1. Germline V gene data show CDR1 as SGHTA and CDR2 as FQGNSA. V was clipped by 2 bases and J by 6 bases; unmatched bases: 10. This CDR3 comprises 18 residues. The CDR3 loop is CASSLSWDRGLLDEKLFF. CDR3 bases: TGTGCCAGCAGCTTAAGTTGGGACAGGGGGCTGCTGGATGAAAAACTGTTTTTT.

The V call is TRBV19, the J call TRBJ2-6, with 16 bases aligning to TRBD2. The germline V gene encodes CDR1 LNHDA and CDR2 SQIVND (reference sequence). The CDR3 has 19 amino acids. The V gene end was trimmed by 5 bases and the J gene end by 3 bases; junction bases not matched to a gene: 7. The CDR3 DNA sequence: TGTGCCAGTAGTGTCGGGACTAGCGGGAGGGCCAGTGGGGCCAACGTCCTGACTTTC. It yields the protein CASSVGTSGRASGANVLTF.

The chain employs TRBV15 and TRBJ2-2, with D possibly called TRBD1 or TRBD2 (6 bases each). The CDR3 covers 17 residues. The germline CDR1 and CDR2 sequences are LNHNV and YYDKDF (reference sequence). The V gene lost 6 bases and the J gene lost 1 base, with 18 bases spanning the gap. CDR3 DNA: TGTGCCACCAGGGCAAAGGGGGGAGCCCTGAACACCGGGGAGCTGTTTTTT. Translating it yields CATRAKGGALNTGELFF.

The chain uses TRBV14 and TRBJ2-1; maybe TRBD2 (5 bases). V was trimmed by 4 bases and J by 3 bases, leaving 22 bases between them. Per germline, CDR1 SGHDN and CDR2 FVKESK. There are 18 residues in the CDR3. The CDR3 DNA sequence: TGTGCCAGCAGCCCTATTGGTGATACGAGCGGAAACTACAATGAGCAGTTCTTC. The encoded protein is CASSPIGDTSGNYNEQFF.

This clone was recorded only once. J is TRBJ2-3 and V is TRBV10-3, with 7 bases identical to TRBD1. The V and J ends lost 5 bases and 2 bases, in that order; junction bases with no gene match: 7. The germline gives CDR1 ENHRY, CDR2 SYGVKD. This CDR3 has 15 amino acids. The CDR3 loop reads CAISSDRADTDTQYF. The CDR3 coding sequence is TGTGCCATCAGTTCCGACAGGGCTGACACAGATACGCAGTATTTT.

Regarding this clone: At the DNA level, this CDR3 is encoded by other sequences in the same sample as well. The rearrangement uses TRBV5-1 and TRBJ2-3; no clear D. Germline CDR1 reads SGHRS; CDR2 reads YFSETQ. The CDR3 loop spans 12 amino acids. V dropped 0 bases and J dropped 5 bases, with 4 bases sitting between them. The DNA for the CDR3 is TGCGCCAGCAGCTTGGACAGAGATACGCAGTATTTT. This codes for CASSLDRDTQYF.